Listed below are T cell receptor beta chains from one sample, sequenced in a study of T cells in Graves' hyperthyroidism and ophthalmopathy. TCRdb fed the multiplex PCR reads into MiXCR, producing one record per CDR3 protein. The repertoire holds hundreds of thousands of distinct CDR3 sequences, just under 15% seen once, with less than 35% in the top ten. Sequencing input: blood. These receptors came from a woman in her thirties with Graves' hyperthyroidism. Each CDR3 is given with its conserved first and last residue. D genes are given only for firm matches. Expanded clones get a size class; other rows say once, few or many, or leave the size out.

size: NA
V: TRBV28
J: TRBJ2-3
D: TRBD2
CDR3: CASSLLSGRASDTQYF
DNA: TGTGCCAGCAGTCTTTTGAGCGGGAGGGCCTCCGATACGCAGTATTTT

size: many
V: TRBV24-1
J: TRBJ2-1
D: TRBD2
CDR3: CATSDSLAGVHNEQFF
DNA: TGTGCCACCAGTGATAGCCTAGCGGGAGTCCACAATGAGCAGTTCTTC

size: NA
V: TRBV27
J: TRBJ1-6
D: NA
CDR3: CASSLTEYSPLHF
DNA: TGTGCCAGCAGTTTAACAGAGTATTCACCCCTCCACTTT

size: NA
V: TRBV5-1
J: TRBJ1-5
D: NA
CDR3: CASSPFGDNSNQPQHF
DNA: TGCGCCAGCAGCCCGTTTGGGGATAATAGCAATCAGCCCCAGCATTTT

size: NA
V: TRBV7-9
J: TRBJ2-7
D: NA
CDR3: CASSLATREQYF
DNA: TGTGCCAGCAGCTTAGCGACGAGGGAGCAGTACTTC

size: NA
V: TRBV7-3
J: TRBJ2-1
D: TRBD2
CDR3: CASSISGPDNNEQFF
DNA: TGTGCCAGCAGCATTAGCGGGCCCGACAACAATGAGCAGTTCTTC

size: many
V: TRBV6-1
J: TRBJ2-5
D: NA
CDR3: CASSPRDLETQYF
DNA: TGTGCCAGCAGTCCCCGGGACTTGGAGACCCAGTACTTC

size: many
V: TRBV11-3
J: TRBJ2-3
D: TRBD2
CDR3: CASSFPAGGDTQYF
DNA: TGTGCCAGCAGCTTCCCGGCGGGGGGAGACACGCAGTATTTT

size: many
V: TRBV24-1
J: TRBJ1-1
D: NA
CDR3: CATSDFSGAEAFF
DNA: TGTGCCACCAGTGATTTCTCCGGGGCTGAAGCTTTCTTT

size: many
V: TRBV28
J: TRBJ2-7
D: TRBD1
CDR3: CASTLRTGGSYEQYF
DNA: TGTGCCAGCACCCTGAGGACAGGGGGCTCCTACGAGCAGTACTTC

size: NA
V: TRBV20-1
J: TRBJ2-3
D: TRBD2
CDR3: CSAPKRESGYDTQYF
DNA: TGCAGTGCCCCCAAGCGGGAATCTGGGTACGATACGCAGTATTTT

size: many
V: TRBV28
J: TRBJ1-6
D: NA
CDR3: CASSLSPRESISNSPLHF
DNA: TGTGCCAGCAGTTTATCACCCAGGGAATCGATTAGTAATTCACCCCTCCACTTT

size: NA
V: TRBV12-3/TRBV12-4
J: TRBJ2-3
D: TRBD1
CDR3: CASSLLDRVGTDTQYF
DNA: TGTGCCAGCAGTTTATTGGACAGGGTCGGAACAGATACGCAGTATTTT

size: many
V: TRBV3-1
J: TRBJ2-4
D: TRBD2
CDR3: CASSQALSGRNIQYF
DNA: TGTGCCAGCAGCCAAGCCCTTAGCGGGCGCAACATTCAGTACTTC

size: many
V: TRBV5-1
J: TRBJ2-3
D: TRBD1
CDR3: CASSLARDSGTDTQYF
DNA: TGCGCCAGCAGCTTGGCACGGGACAGTGGCACAGATACGCAGTATTTT

size: many
V: TRBV18
J: TRBJ2-3
D: TRBD1
CDR3: CASSRDRAADTQYF
DNA: TGTGCCAGCTCACGGGACAGGGCTGCAGATACGCAGTATTTT

size: many
V: TRBV20-1
J: TRBJ2-1
D: NA
CDR3: CSARTIAGRYNEQFF
DNA: TGCAGTGCTAGAACCATAGCTGGAAGATACAATGAGCAGTTCTTC

size: NA
V: TRBV6-1
J: TRBJ2-1
D: TRBD2
CDR3: CASSSTSGLSSYNEQFF
DNA: TGTGCCAGCAGCTCAACTAGCGGGCTGAGCTCCTACAATGAGCAGTTCTTC

size: NA
V: TRBV5-1
J: TRBJ1-2
D: NA
CDR3: CASSSQPGPINGYTF
DNA: TGCGCCAGCAGCTCCCAACCAGGGCCGATTAATGGCTACACCTTC

size: many
V: TRBV7-9
J: TRBJ2-1
D: NA
CDR3: CASSVAGKNNEQFF
DNA: TGTGCCAGCAGCGTAGCCGGGAAAAACAATGAGCAGTTCTTC

size: few
V: TRBV5-4
J: TRBJ2-3
D: TRBD2
CDR3: CASSSRGGDRNSSTDTQYF
DNA: TGTGCCAGCAGCTCCCGGGGGGGGGACCGTAATTCTAGCACAGATACGCAGTATTTT

size: many
V: TRBV20-1
J: TRBJ1-2
D: NA
CDR3: CSAADRLSNYGYTF
DNA: TGCAGTGCTGCGGACAGACTCTCCAACTATGGCTACACCTTC

size: many
V: TRBV18
J: TRBJ1-1
D: NA
CDR3: CASSPGVETEAFF
DNA: TGTGCCAGCTCACCAGGGGTTGAGACTGAAGCTTTCTTT

size: many
V: TRBV7-2
J: TRBJ1-1
D: NA
CDR3: CASSPVPQVWAFF
DNA: TGTGCCAGCAGCCCGGTACCGCAGGTCTGGGCTTTCTTT

size: many
V: TRBV11-3
J: TRBJ2-7
D: NA
CDR3: CASSYGQTSYEQYF
DNA: TGTGCCAGCAGCTACGGGCAGACTTCCTACGAGCAGTACTTC

size: many
V: TRBV6-1
J: TRBJ2-7
D: NA
CDR3: CASRGKEGPYEWQYF
DNA: TGTGCCAGCAGGGGCAAAGAGGGACCCTACGAGTGGCAGTACTTC

size: NA
V: TRBV20-1
J: TRBJ2-7
D: TRBD2
CDR3: CSARDRASGPTGEQYF
DNA: TGCAGTGCTAGAGATAGGGCTAGCGGGCCCACAGGGGAGCAGTACTTC

size: NA
V: TRBV10-3
J: TRBJ2-2
D: NA
CDR3: CAIRPNTMTGELFF
DNA: TGTGCCATCCGTCCCAACACAATGACCGGGGAGCTGTTTTTT

size: few
V: TRBV3-1
J: TRBJ1-1
D: NA
CDR3: CASSPRKNTEAFF
DNA: TGTGCCAGCAGCCCAAGAAAGAACACTGAAGCTTTCTTT

size: many
V: TRBV30
J: TRBJ1-4
D: NA
CDR3: CAWSWKGVEKLFF
DNA: TGTGCCTGGAGTTGGAAGGGGGTAGAAAAACTGTTTTTT

size: many
V: TRBV20-1
J: TRBJ2-3
D: TRBD2
CDR3: CSAQRRRELADTQYF
DNA: TGCAGTGCCCAGAGACGGCGGGAGCTGGCAGATACGCAGTATTTT

size: many
V: TRBV20-1
J: TRBJ2-7
D: NA
CDR3: CSARGPYEQYF
DNA: TGCAGTGCTAGGGGACCCTACGAGCAGTACTTC

size: few
V: TRBV28
J: TRBJ1-3
D: TRBD1
CDR3: CASNTYRGPGNTIYF
DNA: TGTGCCAGCAACACTTACAGGGGGCCAGGAAACACCATATATTTT

size: many
V: TRBV30
J: TRBJ2-5
D: NA
CDR3: CAWSASVRSSAQYF
DNA: TGTGCCTGGAGCGCGTCGGTGCGTAGCTCGGCCCAGTACTTC

size: few
V: TRBV6-1
J: TRBJ2-7
D: TRBD1
CDR3: CASSQRTGWEQYF
DNA: TGTGCCAGCAGTCAACGGACAGGGTGGGAGCAGTACTTC

size: many
V: TRBV18
J: TRBJ2-5
D: TRBD2
CDR3: CASSRGLAGEETQYF
DNA: TGTGCCAGCTCACGAGGACTAGCGGGAGAAGAGACCCAGTACTTC

size: many
V: TRBV7-9
J: TRBJ2-3
D: NA
CDR3: CASRSTILGGNTDTQYF
DNA: TGTGCCAGCAGATCCACGATCCTGGGGGGCAACACAGATACGCAGTATTTT

size: many
V: TRBV7-2
J: TRBJ2-7
D: NA
CDR3: CASSPLRGEQYF
DNA: TGTGCCAGCAGCCCCCTACGGGGCGAGCAGTACTTC

size: many
V: TRBV3-1
J: TRBJ2-7
D: NA
CDR3: CASSRQNSEQYF
DNA: TGTGCCAGCAGTCGACAGAACTCCGAGCAGTACTTC

size: few
V: TRBV6-4
J: TRBJ1-6
D: NA
CDR3: CASSEGGANSPLHF
DNA: TGTGCCAGCAGTGAAGGAGGGGCCAATTCACCCCTCCACTTT

size: NA
V: TRBV11-2
J: TRBJ2-1
D: TRBD2
CDR3: CASSEQLGLAGDNEQFF
DNA: TGTGCCAGCAGCGAACAACTGGGACTAGCGGGGGATAATGAGCAGTTCTTC

size: NA
V: TRBV9
J: TRBJ2-5
D: TRBD2
CDR3: CASSVVPSGQETQYF
DNA: TGTGCCAGCAGCGTAGTACCTAGCGGGCAAGAGACCCAGTACTTC